These 8 T cell receptor beta chains were all obtained from the same sample, sequenced in a study of molecular identifiers for immune sequencing clone quantification. One entry per CDR3 protein results from TCRdb running MiXCR on the PCR reads. Counted here are under 600,000 distinct CDR3 sequences, about 22% occurring once; the ten biggest clones make up around 0.84%. The sample consisted of naive CD8+ T cells from blood, with Jurkat cell RNA spiked in. As for subset: FACS-sorted CD8+CD4-CCR7+CD45RA+ naive T cells. These receptors came from a human donor in good health. Some libraries in this study had Jurkat cell RNA spiked in.

About this clonotype itself: The junction departs from germline at one end; a sequencing error may be responsible. The rearrangement links TRBV14 to TRBJ2-1; 13 bases are shared with TRBD2. This CDR3 spans 16 amino acids. The germline V gene encodes CDR1 SGHDN and CDR2 FVKESK. The CDR3 nucleotides are TGTGCCAGCAGCCCACCGGGACTAGCGGGACTGAATGAGCAGCTCTTC. This translates into CASSPPGLAGLNEQLF.

As concerns this clonotype: A read error may be the cause here, since a much bigger clone is one base away. The rearrangement joins TRBV6-1 to TRBJ2-6, with unresolved D. V was shortened by 5 bases and J by 0 bases, with 14 bases between the two germline ends. CDR1 and CDR2 from the germline V gene are MNHNS and SASEGT. This CDR3 contains 17 residues. The CDR3 sequence: CASSLRIEDSGANVLTF. The CDR3 DNA sequence: TGTGCCAGCAGTTTGCGGATCGAAGACTCTGGGGCCAACGTCCTGACTTTC.

This clonotype was seen a handful of times. This chain uses TRBV30 with TRBJ1-1; tentatively, D is TRBD1 (6 bases). Germline V lookup: CDR1 GTSNPN, CDR2 SVGIG (reference sequence). CDR3 size: 13 residues. V dropped 2 bases and J dropped 1 base, with 8 bases sitting between them. This chain's CDR3 is CAWSRTANTEAFF. The CDR3 DNA is TGTGCCTGGAGTCGGACAGCGAACACTGAAGCTTTCTTT.

Many counts were recorded for this clonotype. The rearrangement joins TRBV9 to TRBJ2-3; D is unclear. CDR1 is SGDLS, CDR2 YYNGEE, per germline. This CDR3 spans 12 amino acids. V lost 3 bases and J 7 bases, leaving 9 bases between the germline ends. The CDR3 loop reads CASSGMGYTQYF. For the CDR3, the DNA is TGTGCCAGCAGCGGAATGGGGTATACGCAGTATTTT.

This clonotype appeared many times. The V and J genes are TRBV7-6 and TRBJ2-4; D unclear. V was trimmed by 1 base and J by 8 bases, leaving 12 bases between them. The CDR3 runs 14 residues. Per the germline V gene, CDR1 is SGHVS and CDR2 is FNYEAQ. The CDR3 DNA is TGTGCCAGCAGCTTAGTGGGCCCCAAGGACATTCAGTACTTC. Protein product: CASSLVGPKDIQYF.

A note on this clonotype: Germline and junction disagree at one end, which may indicate a read error. The chain joins TRBV12-3 or TRBV12-4 to TRBJ2-2; TRBD1 agrees at 8 bases. This CDR3 has 15 residues. The CDR3 loop is CAGSLDRGGTGELFF. CDR3 sequence (DNA): TGTGCCGGCAGTCTAGACAGGGGTGGCACCGGGGAGCTGTTTTTT.

This clonotype came up many times. The J gene is TRBJ2-3, the V gene TRBV7-9, with TRBD1 matching 10 bases. The trim removed 5 bases at V and 4 bases at J, leaving 3 bases unmatched. This CDR3 contains 14 residues. CDR1 is SEHNR and CDR2 is FQNEAQ in the germline V gene (reference sequence). The CDR3 spells CASSEGQGSDTQYF. The CDR3, as DNA: TGTGCCAGCAGCGAGGGACAGGGGTCAGATACGCAGTATTTT. The entire variable domain, with the rest obtained from reference TRBV7-9 and TRBJ2-3, is as follows: DTGVSQNPRHKITKRGQNVTFRCDPISEHNRLYWYRQTLGQGPEFLTYFQNEAQLEKSRLLSDRFSAERPKGSFSTLEIQRTEQGDSAMYLCASSEGQGSDTQYFGPGTRLTVL.

This clonotype was seen repeatedly, ten times or more. The rearrangement links TRBV28 to TRBJ2-3, with D perhaps TRBD2 (5 bases). V was pared by 1 base and J by 1 base, with 15 bases between. The CDR3 is made up of 17 amino acids. Per germline, CDR1 MDHEN and CDR2 SYDVKM. The CDR3 DNA sequence: TGTGCCAGCAGTTTATTTTTAGGTGGGAGTGGCACAGATACGCAGTATTTT. Translation gives CASSLFLGGSGTDTQYF.